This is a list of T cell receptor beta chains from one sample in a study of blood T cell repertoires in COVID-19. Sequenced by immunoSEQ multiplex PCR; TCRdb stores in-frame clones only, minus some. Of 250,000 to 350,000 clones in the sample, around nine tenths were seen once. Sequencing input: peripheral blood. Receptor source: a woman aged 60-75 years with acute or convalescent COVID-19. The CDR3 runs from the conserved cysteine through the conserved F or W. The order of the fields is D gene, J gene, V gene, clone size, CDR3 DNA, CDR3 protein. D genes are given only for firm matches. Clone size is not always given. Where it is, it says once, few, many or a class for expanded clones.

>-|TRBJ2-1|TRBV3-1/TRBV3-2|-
TGTGCCACCAATCGGGGTCCCTCCTACAATGAGCAGTTCTTC
CATNRGPSYNEQFF
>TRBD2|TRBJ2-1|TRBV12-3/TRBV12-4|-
TGTGCCAGCACCGCGGGGGGGAGCGAGCAGTTCTTC
CASTAGGSEQFF
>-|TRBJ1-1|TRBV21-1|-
TGTGCCAGCAGCAAAGCCCTAGGGGGCCCGAACACTGAAGCTTTCTTT
CASSKALGGPNTEAFF
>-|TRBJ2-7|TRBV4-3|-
TGCGCCAGCAGCCAATATAGCGGTTTGTCGAACCGGGGCTACGAGCAGTACTTC
CASSQYSGLSNRGYEQYF
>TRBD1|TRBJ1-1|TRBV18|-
TGTGCCAGCTCATCGGGACAGGGGTTGAAAACTGAAGCTTTCTTT
CASSSGQGLKTEAFF
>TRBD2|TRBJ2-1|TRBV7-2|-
TGTGCCAGCAGCTTAGGACTAGCGAGGGAGCAGTTCTTC
CASSLGLAREQFF
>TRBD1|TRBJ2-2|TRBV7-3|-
TGTGCCAGCAGCTTAGGACAGGGGGCAGGCACCGGGGAGCTGTTTTTT
CASSLGQGAGTGELFF
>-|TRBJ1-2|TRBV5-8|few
TGTGCCAGCAGCCCTAAGACAATCACCAAATTGGGCTACACCTTC
CASSPKTITKLGYTF
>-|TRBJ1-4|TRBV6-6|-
TGTGCCAGCAGTTTAGGGGGGGCGGCAGGTGAAAAACTGTTTTTT
CASSLGGAAGEKLFF
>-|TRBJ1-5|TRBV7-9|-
TGTGCCAGCAGCAGTACTGGAGGGAACAATCAGCCCCAGCATTTT
CASSSTGGNNQPQHF